These 3 T cell receptor beta chains came from one sample sequenced in a study of blood T cell repertoires in COVID-19. Assay: immunoSEQ multiplex PCR; the TCRdb copy retains only in-frame clones and omits some. The repertoire consists of about 210,000 clones, with about 87% occurring once and the leading ten covering 3%. Sequencing was done on a sample of peripheral blood. The receptor source for this set is a man aged 55 to 70 with acute or convalescent COVID-19.

Only one count was recorded for this clone. The V call is TRBV29-1, the J call TRBJ2-4, with a tentative D call TRBD2 (6 bases). Germline lookup yields CDR1 SQVTM and CDR2 ANQGSEA. The V and J ends lost 6 bases and 0 bases respectively, with 15 bases between them. The CDR3 length is 15 residues. The CDR3 protein is CSVTSGVIAKNIQYF. The DNA for the CDR3 is TGCAGCGTCACCTCGGGGGTCATAGCCAAAAACATTCAGTACTTC.

This chain uses TRBV9 with TRBJ1-1; 10 nucleotides agree with TRBD1. The CDR3 has 15 amino acids. The ends lost 4 bases at V and 4 bases at J; junction bases unmatched: 7. Germline lookup yields CDR1 SGDLS and CDR2 YYNGEE. CDR3 nucleotide sequence: TGTGCCAGCAGCACTTCCGGGACAGGGGTCACTGAAGCTTTCTTT. This gives the protein CASSTSGTGVTEAFF.

CDR3: CASSVSRDSNYEQYF. CDR3 DNA: TGTGCCAGCAGCGTTTCGCGGGACAGCAACTACGAGCAGTACTTC. The rearrangement uses TRBV7-2 and TRBJ2-7, with D perhaps matching TRBD1 (7 bases). V lost 5 bases and J lost 3, with 17 bases in between. From germline, CDR1 is SGHTA and CDR2 FQGNSA. The CDR3 contains 15 residues.